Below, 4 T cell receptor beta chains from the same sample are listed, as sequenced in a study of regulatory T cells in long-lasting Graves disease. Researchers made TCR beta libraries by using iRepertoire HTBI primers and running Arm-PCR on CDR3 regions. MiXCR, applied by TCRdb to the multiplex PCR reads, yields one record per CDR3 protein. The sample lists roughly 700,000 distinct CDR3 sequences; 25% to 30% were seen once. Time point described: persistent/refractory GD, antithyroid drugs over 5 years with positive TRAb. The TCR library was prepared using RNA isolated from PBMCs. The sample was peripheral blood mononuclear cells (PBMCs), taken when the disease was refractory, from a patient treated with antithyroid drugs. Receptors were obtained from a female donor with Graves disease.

CDR3 in amino acids: CASSESDYTAYEQYF. CDR3 DNA: TGTGCCAGCAGTGAATCGGACTACACTGCCTACGAGCAGTACTTC. The chain is built from TRBV6-2 or TRBV6-3 and TRBJ2-7; a possible D gene is TRBD2 (6 bases). V shed 5 bases and J shed 2 bases, with 16 bases lying between them. The CDR3 runs to 15 residues. The germline CDR1 and CDR2 sequences are MNHEY and SVGEGT.

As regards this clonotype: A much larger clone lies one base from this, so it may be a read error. The CDR3 reads CASSYVDRVNQPQHF. CDR3 nucleotide sequence: TGTGCCAGCAGTTACGTGGACAGGGTCAATCAGCCCCAGCATTTT. The rearrangement links TRBV6-5 to TRBJ1-5; TRBD1 matches 8 bases. Germline V gene lookup returns CDR1 MNHEY and CDR2 SVGAGI. J lost 3 bases, V lost 2 bases, and 3 bases had no gene match. The CDR3 is 15 amino acids.

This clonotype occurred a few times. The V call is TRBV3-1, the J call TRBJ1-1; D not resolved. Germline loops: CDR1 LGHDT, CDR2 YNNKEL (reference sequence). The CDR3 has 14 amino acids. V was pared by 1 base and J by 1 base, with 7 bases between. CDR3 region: CASSQVYGNTEAFF. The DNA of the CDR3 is TGTGCCAGCAGCCAAGTTTATGGGAACACTGAAGCTTTCTTT.

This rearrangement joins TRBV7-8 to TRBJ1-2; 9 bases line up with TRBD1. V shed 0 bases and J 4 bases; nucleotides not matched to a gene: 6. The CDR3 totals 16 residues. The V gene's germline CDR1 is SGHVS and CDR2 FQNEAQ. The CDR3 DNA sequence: TGTGCCAGCAGCTTAGCAGGGACAGGGCGTTCCTATGGCTACACCTTC. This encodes CASSLAGTGRSYGYTF.